This TCR beta chain is from a study of T cell clonality in common variable immunodeficiency. Study-level points and caveats: Shared TCRbeta clones were fewer between CVID subjects than controls. T cell subpopulation sequencing would be needed to explain CVID clonality. Common variable immunodeficiency TCR beta sequences reportedly had fewer deletions and N-nucleotide insertions.

Reduced serum IgG, IgA and/or IgM plus specific antibody deficiency defined CVID. Each donor provided about 4.5 to 8.5 ml of heparinized whole blood. The table lists this clone with many counts. The antigen remains undetermined. The read stops 3 residues short of the end of the CDR3; the missing end is completed from the germline J gene. The method was immunoSEQ multiplex PCR; TCRdb's version includes in-frame clones alone and lacks a portion of them. This sample comprises approximately 38,000 clones, none seen once only. V shed 6 bases, J shed 9 bases, and the junction held 4 bases outside the gene matches. CDR3 length: 14 amino acids. Germline CDR1 is MNHEY and CDR2 is SVGEGT.

This TCR came from a human donor with common variable immunodeficiency. The chain combines TRBV6-2 or TRBV6-3 with TRBJ2-4; 14 positions agree with TRBD2. Sequenced input: peripheral blood mononuclear cells. The CDR3 loop reads CASRTGTSGGIQYF. CDR3 bases read: TGTGCCAGCAGGACCGGGACTAGCGGGGGCATT.